These T cell receptor beta chains were read from a single sample in a study of Ad26.COV2.S vaccination and SARS-CoV-2 variants. The repertoire was sequenced with immunoSEQ multiplex PCR; TCRdb's copy has only in-frame clones and lacks some. The sample holds about 350,000 clones; approximately 90% are singletons and the top ten take 6.4%. Sequenced here: peripheral blood, sampled in a trial of Ad26.COV2.S vaccine versus placebo. Receptors were obtained from a person between 18 and 65 years old who received the Ad26.COV2.S COVID-19 vaccine or a placebo. Both conserved end residues are part of each CDR3. D genes are given only for firm matches. Rows may omit the clone size; those that give it use once, few, many or a size class.

clone_size | d_call | j_call | v_call | cdr3_nt | cdr3_aa
NA | NA | TRBJ1-6 | TRBV18 | TGTGCCAGCTCACCACCGAACCGAGGGTGGGGGCTCCTCCACTTT | CASSPPNRGWGLLHF
NA | NA | TRBJ1-2 | TRBV12-5 | TGTGCTAGTGGTTTGGGTCTTAACTATGGCTACACCTTC | CASGLGLNYGYTF
few | NA | TRBJ2-7 | TRBV7-9 | TGTGCCAGCAGCTTAGCGATACGGAACTACGAGCAGTACTTC | CASSLAIRNYEQYF
NA | TRBD1 | TRBJ2-1 | TRBV7-3 | TGTGCCAGCAGCTCTCGACCGGGACAGGGGTCCCCCGTCTCCTACAATGAGCAGTTCTTC | CASSSRPGQGSPVSYNEQFF
NA | NA | TRBJ1-2 | TRBV7-9 | TGTGCCAGCAGCTTCCCGATGGTGAACGGCTACACCTTC | CASSFPMVNGYTF
NA | TRBD1 | TRBJ1-2 | TRBV3-1/TRBV3-2 | TGTGCCAGCAGCCCTGGACAGGGTTTGTTAAGCTACACCTTC | CASSPGQGLLSYTF
NA | TRBD1 | TRBJ1-2 | TRBV7-3 | TGTGCCAGCAGCCTCGGGACAGACTATGGCTACACCTTC | CASSLGTDYGYTF
NA | NA | TRBJ2-7 | TRBV10-3 | TGTGCCATCAGTGAGAAGGTCGTACGCACCTACGAGCAGTACTTC | CAISEKVVRTYEQYF
NA | NA | TRBJ2-7 | TRBV5-1 | TGCGCCAGCAGCTTTGGAGGGTTCAACGAGCAGTACTTC | CASSFGGFNEQYF
once | NA | TRBJ2-7 | TRBV2 | TGTGCCAGCAGTGCCCCCAGCTCCTACGAGCAGTACTTC | CASSAPSSYEQYF
NA | TRBD1 | TRBJ2-2 | TRBV5-4 | TGTGCCAGCAGCTTCCCGACAGGGCAAGGGGAGCTGTTTTTT | CASSFPTGQGELFF
NA | NA | TRBJ1-5 | TRBV4-1 | TGCGCCAGCAGGGGGGATCTGTACGGCAATCAGCCCCAGCATTTT | CASRGDLYGNQPQHF
once | NA | TRBJ1-5 | TRBV19 | TGTGCCAGTAGTCGGGACAATATCCACGGTCAGCCCCAGCATTTT | CASSRDNIHGQPQHF
NA | NA | TRBJ1-1 | TRBV7-9 | TGTGCCAGCAGGCCTAGTGGCGGTCGGGGTGGAACTGAAGCTTTCTTT | CASRPSGGRGGTEAFF
NA | TRBD1 | TRBJ1-5 | TRBV6-6 | TGTGCCAGCAGTTACCGACAGGGTGTCCAGCCCCAGCATTTT | CASSYRQGVQPQHF
NA | TRBD1 | TRBJ1-6 | TRBV29-1 | TGCAGCGTAACCACAGGGGGCTCTGGATCACCCCTCCACTTT | CSVTTGGSGSPLHF
NA | NA | TRBJ1-2 | TRBV10-3 | TGTGCCATCAGTGAGGGCCCTGCCGAGAGGTATGGCTACACCTTC | CAISEGPAERYGYTF
NA | NA | TRBJ2-4 | TRBV28 | TGTGCCAGCAGTTTAGGGGGGGCGGCCAAAAACATTCAGTACTTC | CASSLGGAAKNIQYF
NA | NA | TRBJ1-1 | TRBV6-5 | TGTGCCAGCAGTCCTACGGCGAGGGCTGAAGCTTTCTTT | CASSPTARAEAFF
NA | NA | TRBJ1-6 | TRBV14 | TGTGCCAGCAGCCAAAGAGGAGCGGGGGGTGGTTCACCCCTCCACTTT | CASSQRGAGGGSPLHF
once | NA | TRBJ2-5 | TRBV14 | TGTGCCAGCAGCCAAGGCATCGGTCCAGGATGGGAGACCCAGTACTTC | CASSQGIGPGWETQYF
NA | TRBD2 | TRBJ2-3 | TRBV7-2 | TGTGCCAGCAGCATGACTAGCGGGGGGCGAACAGATACGCAGTATTTT | CASSMTSGGRTDTQYF
NA | TRBD2 | TRBJ2-5 | TRBV5-1 | TGCGCCAGCAGCGATACTAGCGGGTCCATGGAGACCCAGTACTTC | CASSDTSGSMETQYF
NA | NA | TRBJ2-7 | TRBV27 | TGTGCCAGCAGTCCTATCCAGGGTTGGGAGCAGTACTTC | CASSPIQGWEQYF
NA | NA | TRBJ2-1 | TRBV28 | TGTGCCAGCAGTCCCAGCCAGGGGCAAAGCTCCTACAATGAGCAGTTCTTC | CASSPSQGQSSYNEQFF
NA | TRBD2 | TRBJ2-7 | TRBV7-9 | TGTGCCAGCAGCCCTAGCGGGAGGGGCATTCCTATGCAGTACTTC | CASSPSGRGIPMQYF
NA | NA | TRBJ1-5 | TRBV27 | TGTGCCAGCAGTCCTTTCTCGGGAGGAATTAGCAATCAGCCCCAGCATTTT | CASSPFSGGISNQPQHF
NA | NA | TRBJ2-1 | TRBV7-3 | TGTGCCAGCAGCTTAGAAGTGTACAATGAGCAGTTCTTC | CASSLEVYNEQFF
NA | NA | TRBJ2-1 | TRBV4-1 | TGCGCCAGCAAACGGGCCCTGGAGGAACTATACAATGAGCAGTTCTTC | CASKRALEELYNEQFF
NA | TRBD1 | TRBJ2-7 | TRBV7-9 | TGTGCCAGCAGCTTATTAGACAGGGGGCTTTCCTACGAGCAGTACTTC | CASSLLDRGLSYEQYF
few | NA | TRBJ2-5 | TRBV6-6 | TGTGCCAGCAGTGGGTCCGGGGAAGAGTACCAAGAGACCCAGTACTTC | CASSGSGEEYQETQYF
NA | NA | TRBJ1-2 | TRBV6-2/TRBV6-3 | TGTGCCAGCAGTTACAACGCAGCCAGTGAGGTTTCACAAAGGAACTATGGCTACACCTTC | CASSYNAASEVSQRNYGYTF
NA | NA | TRBJ1-1 | TRBV18 | TGTGCCAGCTCACCCGACAGCTTGAACACTGAAGCTTTCTTT | CASSPDSLNTEAFF
NA | TRBD1 | TRBJ2-3 | TRBV7-9 | TGTGCCAGCAGCTGGACAGGGTCAGATACGCAGTATTTT | CASSWTGSDTQYF
NA | NA | TRBJ1-1 | TRBV28 | TGTGCCAGCAGTCCTCCTCCCAGGCCTGAAGCTTTCTTT | CASSPPPRPEAFF